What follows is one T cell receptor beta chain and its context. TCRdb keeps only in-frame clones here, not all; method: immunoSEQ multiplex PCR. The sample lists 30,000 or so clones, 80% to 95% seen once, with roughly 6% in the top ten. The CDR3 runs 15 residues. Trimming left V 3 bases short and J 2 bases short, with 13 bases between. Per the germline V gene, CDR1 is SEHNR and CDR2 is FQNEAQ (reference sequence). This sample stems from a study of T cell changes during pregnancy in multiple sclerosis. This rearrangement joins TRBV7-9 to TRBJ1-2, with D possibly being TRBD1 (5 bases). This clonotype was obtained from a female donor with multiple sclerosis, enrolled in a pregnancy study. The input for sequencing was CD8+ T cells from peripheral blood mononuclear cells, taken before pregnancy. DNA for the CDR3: TGTGCCAGCAGCTTGAGTATCGACAGAAACTATGGCTACACCTTC. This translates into CASSLSIDRNYGYTF.